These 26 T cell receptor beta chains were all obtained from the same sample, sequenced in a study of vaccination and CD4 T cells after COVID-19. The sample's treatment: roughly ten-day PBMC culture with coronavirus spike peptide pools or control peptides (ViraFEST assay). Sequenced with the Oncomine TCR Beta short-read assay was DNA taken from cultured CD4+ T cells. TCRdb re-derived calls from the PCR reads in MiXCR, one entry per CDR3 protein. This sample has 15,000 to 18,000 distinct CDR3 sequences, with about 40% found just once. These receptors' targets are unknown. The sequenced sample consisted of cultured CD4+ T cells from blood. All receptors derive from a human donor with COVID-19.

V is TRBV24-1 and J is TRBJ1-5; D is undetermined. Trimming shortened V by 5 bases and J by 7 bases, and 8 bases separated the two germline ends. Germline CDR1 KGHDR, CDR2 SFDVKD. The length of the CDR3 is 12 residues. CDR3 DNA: TGTGCCACCAGTGCGGAAAAACAGCCCCAGCATTTT. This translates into CATSAEKQPQHF.

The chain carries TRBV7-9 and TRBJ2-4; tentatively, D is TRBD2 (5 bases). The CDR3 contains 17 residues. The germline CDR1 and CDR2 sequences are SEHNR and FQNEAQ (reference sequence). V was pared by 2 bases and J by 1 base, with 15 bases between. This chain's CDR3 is CASSLLESSGAKNIQYF. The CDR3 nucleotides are TGTGCCAGCAGCTTATTAGAGTCGTCGGGGGCCAAAAACATTCAGTACTTC. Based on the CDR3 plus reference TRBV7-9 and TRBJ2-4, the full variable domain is DTGVSQNPRHKITKRGQNVTFRCDPISEHNRLYWYRQTLGQGPEFLTYFQNEAQLEKSRLLSDRFSAERPKGSFSTLEIQRTEQGDSAMYLCASSLLESSGAKNIQYFGAGTRLSVL.

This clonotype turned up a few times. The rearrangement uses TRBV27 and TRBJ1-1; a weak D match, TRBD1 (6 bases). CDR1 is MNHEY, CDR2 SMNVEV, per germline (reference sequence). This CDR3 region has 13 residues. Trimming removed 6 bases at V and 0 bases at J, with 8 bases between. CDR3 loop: CASRGQMNTEAFF. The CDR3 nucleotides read TGTGCCAGCAGGGGACAAATGAACACTGAAGCTTTCTTT.

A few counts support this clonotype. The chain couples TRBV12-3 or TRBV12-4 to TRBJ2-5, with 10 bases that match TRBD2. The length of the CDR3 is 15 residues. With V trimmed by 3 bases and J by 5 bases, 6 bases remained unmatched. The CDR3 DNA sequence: TGTGCCAGCAGTTTCACAGCGGGGGGGCGTGAGACCCAGTACTTC. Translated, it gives CASSFTAGGRETQYF.

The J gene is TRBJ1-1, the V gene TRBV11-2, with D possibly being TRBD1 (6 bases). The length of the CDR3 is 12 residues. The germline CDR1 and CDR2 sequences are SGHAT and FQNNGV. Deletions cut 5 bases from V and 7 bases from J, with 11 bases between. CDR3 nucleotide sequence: TGTGCCAGCAGCAGACAGGTCTTTGAAGCTTTCTTT. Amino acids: CASSRQVFEAFF.

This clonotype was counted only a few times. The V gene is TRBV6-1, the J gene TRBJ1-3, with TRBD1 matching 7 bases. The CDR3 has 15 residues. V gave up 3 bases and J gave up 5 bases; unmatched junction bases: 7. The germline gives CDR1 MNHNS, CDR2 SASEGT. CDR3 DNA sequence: TGTGCCAGCAGTGACAGGGGGACCTTTCGAAACACCATATATTTT. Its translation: CASSDRGTFRNTIYF.

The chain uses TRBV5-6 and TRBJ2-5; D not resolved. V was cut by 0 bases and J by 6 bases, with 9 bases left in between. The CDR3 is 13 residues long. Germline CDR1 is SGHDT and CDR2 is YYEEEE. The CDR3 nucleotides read TGTGCCAGCAGCTTGGCGTACAGCCAGACCCAGTACTTC. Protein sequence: CASSLAYSQTQYF.

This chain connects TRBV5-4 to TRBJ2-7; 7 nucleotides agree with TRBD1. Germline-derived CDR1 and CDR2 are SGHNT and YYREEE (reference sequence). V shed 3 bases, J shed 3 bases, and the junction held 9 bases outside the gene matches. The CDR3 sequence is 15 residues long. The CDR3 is CASSSADRARYEQYF. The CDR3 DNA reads TGTGCCAGCAGCTCGGCAGACAGGGCTCGCTACGAGCAGTACTTC.

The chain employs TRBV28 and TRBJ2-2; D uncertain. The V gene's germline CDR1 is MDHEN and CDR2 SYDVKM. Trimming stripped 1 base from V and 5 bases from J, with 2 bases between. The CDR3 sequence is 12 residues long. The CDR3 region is CASSLFTGELFF. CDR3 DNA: TGTGCCAGCAGTTTATTTACCGGGGAGCTGTTTTTT.

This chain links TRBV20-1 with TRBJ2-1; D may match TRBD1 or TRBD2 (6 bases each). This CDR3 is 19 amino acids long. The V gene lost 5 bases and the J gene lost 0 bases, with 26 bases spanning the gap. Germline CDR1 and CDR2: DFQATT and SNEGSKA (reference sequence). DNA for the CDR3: TGCAGTGCTCGACCCTCGGGGGCCCTCTATTACAGCTCCTACAATGAGCAGTTCTTC. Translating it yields CSARPSGALYYSSYNEQFF.

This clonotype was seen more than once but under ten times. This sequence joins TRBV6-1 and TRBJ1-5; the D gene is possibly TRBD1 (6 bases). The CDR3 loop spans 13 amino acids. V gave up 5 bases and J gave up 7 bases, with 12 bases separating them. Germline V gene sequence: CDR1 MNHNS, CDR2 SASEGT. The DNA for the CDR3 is TGTGCCAGCAGTACTGCAGGGGTGCAGCCCCAGCATTTT. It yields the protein CASSTAGVQPQHF.

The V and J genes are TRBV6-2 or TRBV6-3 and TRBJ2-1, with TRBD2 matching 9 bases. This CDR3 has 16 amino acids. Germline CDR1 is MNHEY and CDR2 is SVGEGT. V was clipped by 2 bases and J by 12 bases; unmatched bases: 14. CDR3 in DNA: TGTGCCAGCAGTTACACTCTAGCGGGACTGACCTTGAGGCAGTTCTTC. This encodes CASSYTLAGLTLRQFF.

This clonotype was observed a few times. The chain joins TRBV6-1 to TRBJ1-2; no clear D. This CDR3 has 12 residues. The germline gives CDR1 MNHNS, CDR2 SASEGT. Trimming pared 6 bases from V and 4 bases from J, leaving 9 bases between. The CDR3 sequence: CASSPGSYGYTF. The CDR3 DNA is TGTGCCAGCAGCCCGGGCAGCTATGGCTACACCTTC.

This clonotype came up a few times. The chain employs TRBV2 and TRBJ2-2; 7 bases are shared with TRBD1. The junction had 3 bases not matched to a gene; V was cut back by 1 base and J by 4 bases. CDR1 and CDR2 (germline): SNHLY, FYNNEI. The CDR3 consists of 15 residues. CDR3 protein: CASSEVQGVTGELFF. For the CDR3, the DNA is TGTGCCAGCAGTGAAGTTCAGGGGGTCACCGGGGAGCTGTTTTTT.

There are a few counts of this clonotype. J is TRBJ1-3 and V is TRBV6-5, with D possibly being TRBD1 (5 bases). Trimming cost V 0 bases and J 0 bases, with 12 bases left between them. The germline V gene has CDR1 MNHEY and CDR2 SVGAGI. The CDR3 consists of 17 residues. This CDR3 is CASSYSMGTASGNTIYF. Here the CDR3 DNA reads TGTGCCAGCAGTTACTCGATGGGGACGGCCTCTGGAAACACCATATATTTT.

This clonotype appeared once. In DNA, the CDR3 is TGTGCCAGCAGTAACAGAATACAAGGGACAGATACGCAGTATTTT. It specifies CASSNRIQGTDTQYF. This chain joins TRBV6-1 and TRBJ2-3; D not certain. This CDR3 is 15 amino acids long. The germline gives CDR1 MNHNS, CDR2 SASEGT. V was clipped by 5 bases and J by 3 bases, with 15 bases between them.

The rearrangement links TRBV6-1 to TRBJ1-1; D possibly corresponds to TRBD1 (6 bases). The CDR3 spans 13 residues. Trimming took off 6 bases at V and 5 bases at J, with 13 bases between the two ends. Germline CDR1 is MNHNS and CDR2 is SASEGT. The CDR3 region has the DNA TGTGCCAGCAGGCCGACAGGAGGTACTGAAGCTTTCTTT. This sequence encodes CASRPTGGTEAFF.

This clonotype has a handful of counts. CDR3 region: CASSLFGTESSYEQYF. The DNA for the CDR3 is TGTGCCAGCAGTTTATTCGGGACAGAGAGCTCCTACGAGCAGTACTTC. The J gene is TRBJ2-7, the V gene TRBV28; 7 nucleotides line up with TRBD1. The CDR3 totals 16 residues. V trimming: 1 base; J trimming: 0 bases; junction bases outside the gene matches: 6. CDR1 is MDHEN, CDR2 SYDVKM, per germline.

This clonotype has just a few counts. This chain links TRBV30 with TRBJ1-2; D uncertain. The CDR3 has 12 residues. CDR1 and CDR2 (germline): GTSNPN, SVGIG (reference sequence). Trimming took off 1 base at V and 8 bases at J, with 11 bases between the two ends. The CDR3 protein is CAWSDRVEGYTF. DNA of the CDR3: TGTGCCTGGAGTGACCGTGTGGAAGGCTACACCTTC.

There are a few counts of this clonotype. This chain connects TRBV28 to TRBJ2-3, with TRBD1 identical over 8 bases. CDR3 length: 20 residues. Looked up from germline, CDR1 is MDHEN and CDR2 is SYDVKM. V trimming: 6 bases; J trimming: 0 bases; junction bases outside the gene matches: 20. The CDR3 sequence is CASSFTTGTGARTSTDTQYF. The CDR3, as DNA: TGTGCCAGCAGCTTCACGACCGGGACAGGAGCCAGAACTAGCACAGATACGCAGTATTTT.

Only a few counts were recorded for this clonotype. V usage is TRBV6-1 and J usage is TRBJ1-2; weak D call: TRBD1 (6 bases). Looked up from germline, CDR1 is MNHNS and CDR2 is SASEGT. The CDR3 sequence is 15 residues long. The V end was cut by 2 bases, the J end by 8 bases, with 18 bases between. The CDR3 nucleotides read TGTGCCAGCAGTGAACGGCGGGCAGGGGTTGGAGGCTACACCTTC. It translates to CASSERRAGVGGYTF.

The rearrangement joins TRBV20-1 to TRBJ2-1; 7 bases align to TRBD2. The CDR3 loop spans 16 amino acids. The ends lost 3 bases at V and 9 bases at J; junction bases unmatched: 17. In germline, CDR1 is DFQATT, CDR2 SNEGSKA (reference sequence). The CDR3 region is CSASSEGGSRSIEQFF. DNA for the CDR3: TGCAGTGCTAGTAGTGAGGGCGGGAGTCGATCGATTGAGCAGTTCTTC.

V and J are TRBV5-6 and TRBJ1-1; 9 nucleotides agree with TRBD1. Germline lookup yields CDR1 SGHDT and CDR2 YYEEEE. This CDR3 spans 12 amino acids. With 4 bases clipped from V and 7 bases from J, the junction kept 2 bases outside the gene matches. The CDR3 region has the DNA TGTGCCAGCAGCCGGACAGGGGATGAAGCTTTCTTT. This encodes CASSRTGDEAFF.

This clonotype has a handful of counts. The CDR3: CSARDRDRWGYTF. The DNA of the CDR3 is TGCAGTGCTAGAGATCGGGACAGATGGGGCTACACCTTC. The chain uses TRBV20-1 and TRBJ1-2; the match to TRBD1 covers 7 bases. V was clipped by 0 bases and J by 8 bases; unmatched bases: 6. CDR1 DFQATT and CDR2 SNEGSKA come from the germline V gene (reference sequence). The CDR3 has 13 residues.

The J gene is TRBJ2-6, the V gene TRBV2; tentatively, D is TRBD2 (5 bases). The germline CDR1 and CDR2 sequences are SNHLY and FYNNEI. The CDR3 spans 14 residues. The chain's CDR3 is CVTAGSSGANVLTF. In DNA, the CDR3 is TGTGTCACAGCTGGGAGCTCTGGGGCCAACGTCCTGACTTTC.

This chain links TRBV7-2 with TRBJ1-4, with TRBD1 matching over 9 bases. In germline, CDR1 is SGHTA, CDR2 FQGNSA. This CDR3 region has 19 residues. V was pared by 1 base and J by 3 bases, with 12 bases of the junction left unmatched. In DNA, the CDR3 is TGTGCCAGCAGCTTAGAGGACAGGGGCAAGCTTTTGTCTAATGAAAAACTGTTTTTT. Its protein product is CASSLEDRGKLLSNEKLFF. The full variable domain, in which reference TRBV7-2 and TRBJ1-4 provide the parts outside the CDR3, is GAGVSQSPSNKVTEKGKDVELRCDPISGHTALYWYRQSLGQGLEFLIYFQGNSAPDKSGLPSDRFSAERTGGSVSTLTIQRTQQEDSAVYLCASSLEDRGKLLSNEKLFFGSGTQLSVL.